This T cell receptor (beta chain) came from a study of cytomegalovirus exposure and HLA in healthy donors. This clone has just a few counts. CDR3 length equals 15 residues. J gave up 5 bases and V 2 bases, and 8 bases lay outside the gene matches. CDR1 is SGHTA, CDR2 FQGNSA, per germline. This PCR relied on a set of 60 Vbeta primers and 13 Jbeta primers. Here immunoSEQ multiplex PCR was the method, and the copy in TCRdb shows in-frame clones only, minus some. The table includes about 34,000 clones, 55% to 80% detected once. These donors, healthy bone marrow donors, were studied. The rearrangement uses TRBV7-2 and TRBJ1-1, with 7 bases matching TRBD1. The sequencing input was PBMCs. The receptor was derived from a man in his forties in good health and CMV-seropositive. The CDR3 region has the DNA TGTGCCAGCAGCTTACCTCAGGGGGGAAGAACTGAAGCTTTCTTT. Translated, it gives CASSLPQGGRTEAFF. The entire variable domain, with the rest obtained from reference TRBV7-2 and TRBJ1-1, is as follows: GAGVSQSPSNKVTEKGKDVELRCDPISGHTALYWYRQSLGQGLEFLIYFQGNSAPDKSGLPSDRFSAERTGGSVSTLTIQRTQQEDSAVYLCASSLPQGGRTEAFFGQGTRLTVV.